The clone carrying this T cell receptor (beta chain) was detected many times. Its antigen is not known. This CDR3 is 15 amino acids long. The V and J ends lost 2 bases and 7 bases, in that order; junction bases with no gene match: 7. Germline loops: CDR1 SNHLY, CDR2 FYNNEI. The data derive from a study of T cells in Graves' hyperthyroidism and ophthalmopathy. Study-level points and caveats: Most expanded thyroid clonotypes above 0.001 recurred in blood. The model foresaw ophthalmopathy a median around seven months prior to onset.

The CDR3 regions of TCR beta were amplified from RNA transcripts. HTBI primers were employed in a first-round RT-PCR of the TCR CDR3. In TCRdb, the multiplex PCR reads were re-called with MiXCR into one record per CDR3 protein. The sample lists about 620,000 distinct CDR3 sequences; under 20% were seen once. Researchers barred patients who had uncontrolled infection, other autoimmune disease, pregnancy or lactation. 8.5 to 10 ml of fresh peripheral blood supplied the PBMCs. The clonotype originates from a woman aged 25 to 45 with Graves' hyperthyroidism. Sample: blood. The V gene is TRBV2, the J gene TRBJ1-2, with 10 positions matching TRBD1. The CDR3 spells CASSEWDRGKVGYTF. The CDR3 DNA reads TGTGCCAGCAGTGAATGGGACAGGGGAAAGGTTGGCTACACCTTC.